These T cell receptor beta chains were read from a single sample in a study of blood T cell repertoires in COVID-19. The data were produced by immunoSEQ multiplex PCR, yet TCRdb's version contains in-frame clones alone and is incomplete. Of roughly 150,000 clones listed, approximately 90% were seen once; the top ten hold roughly 5.3%. Sequencing used peripheral blood. The receptors come from a man aged 18 to 30 with COVID-19, enrolled during active disease. Each CDR3 is given with its conserved first and last residue. A D gene is named only where the DNA matches it firmly. A row's size may be missing; if present it is once, few, many or a size class.

d_call	clone_size	v_call	j_call	cdr3_aa	cdr3_nt
-	-	TRBV2	TRBJ2-2	CASSEFSGGELFF	TGTGCCAGCAGTGAATTTTCCGGCGGGGAGCTGTTTTTT
-	-	TRBV7-2	TRBJ1-3	CASSSRGGSSGNTIYF	TGTGCCAGCAGCTCGCGGGGGGGAAGCTCTGGAAACACCATATATTTT
-	once	TRBV20-1	TRBJ2-3	CSASRDTQYF	TGCAGTGCTAGTCGAGATACGCAGTATTTT
-	-	TRBV6-1	TRBJ2-1	CASSESGVSYNEQFF	TGTGCCAGCAGTGAATCGGGGGTCTCCTACAATGAGCAGTTCTTC
TRBD1	-	TRBV2	TRBJ1-6	CASWGQGAPGESPLHF	TGTGCCAGCTGGGGGCAGGGGGCACCAGGGGAGTCACCCCTCCACTTT
TRBD1	-	TRBV28	TRBJ2-7	CASSRDRGQDEQYF	TGTGCCAGCAGTAGGGACAGGGGGCAGGACGAGCAGTACTTC
-	-	TRBV24-1	TRBJ2-1	CATSDTLGGARVLEQFF	TGTGCCACCAGTGATACCTTGGGGGGGGCTAGAGTTCTTGAGCAGTTCTTC
TRBD2	-	TRBV9	TRBJ2-1	CASSVATSGPLGNEQFF	TGTGCCAGCAGCGTAGCGACTAGCGGTCCCCTGGGCAATGAGCAGTTCTTC
-	-	TRBV12-3/TRBV12-4	TRBJ2-1	CASSLGVGEQFF	TGTGCCAGCAGTTTAGGAGTCGGTGAGCAGTTCTTC
-	few	TRBV28	TRBJ1-2	CASREVREQYGYTF	TGTGCCAGCAGGGAGGTGAGGGAACAATATGGCTACACCTTC
TRBD1	-	TRBV11-2	TRBJ1-3	CASSLLQGSGNTIYF	TGTGCCAGCAGCTTACTACAGGGGAGTGGAAACACCATATATTTT
TRBD2	-	TRBV7-3	TRBJ2-3	CASSPGLAGDTQYF	TGTGCCAGCAGCCCGGGACTAGCGGGGGATACGCAGTATTTT
TRBD2	-	TRBV15	TRBJ2-3	CATSRLLAGDVTDTQYF	TGTGCCACCAGCAGGCTACTAGCGGGGGATGTCACAGATACGCAGTATTTT
-	-	TRBV4-3	TRBJ2-2	CASSQGGTGELFF	TGCGCCAGCAGCCAAGGCGGGACCGGGGAGCTGTTTTTT
TRBD1	-	TRBV12-5	TRBJ2-1	CASGIDRGPGGNEQFF	TGTGCTAGTGGTATAGACAGGGGGCCTGGAGGAAATGAGCAGTTCTTC
TRBD1	-	TRBV7-2	TRBJ1-2	CASSLEQGVRGYTF	TGTGCCAGCAGCTTAGAACAGGGGGTACGGGGCTACACCTTC
-	-	TRBV7-9	TRBJ2-2	CASSLSYATGELFF	TGTGCCAGCAGCTTAAGCTATGCGACCGGGGAGCTGTTTTTT
TRBD2	-	TRBV10-2	TRBJ2-1	CASLEAGGPPEQFF	TGCGCCAGCCTCGAAGCGGGAGGGCCACCTGAGCAGTTCTTC
-	-	TRBV18	TRBJ1-2	CASSPSMGLYGYTF	TGTGCCAGCTCACCAAGCATGGGGCTCTATGGCTACACCTTC
-	-	TRBV7-3	TRBJ2-1	CASSGGTSNPSSYNEQFF	TGTGCCAGCAGCGGCGGGACTTCAAACCCGAGCTCCTACAATGAGCAGTTCTTC